This passage covers 17 T cell receptor beta chains from one sample sequenced in a study of patients and donors after allogeneic stem cell transplantation. Via MiXCR, TCRdb re-called the RT-PCR reads, giving one row per CDR3 protein. The sample carries roughly 880,000 distinct CDR3 sequences, more than 15% recorded once. Sequencing was performed on blood, either unsorted or a sorted T cell fraction (not recorded which). The receptors here all came from a human donor who was either an allogeneic HSCT recipient or a stem cell or donor lymphocyte infusion donor (not recorded which). It is not recorded whose cells these are; they may come from a transplant donor.

This clonotype was counted ten times or more. The chain uses TRBV12-3 or TRBV12-4 and TRBJ1-2; D is ambiguous. Trimming left V 2 bases short and J 5 bases short, with 6 bases between. The CDR3 consists of 12 residues. In DNA, the CDR3 is TGTGCCAGCAGTTTATCAGAGTATGGCTACACCTTC. Translating gives CASSLSEYGYTF.

The chain has TRBV12-3 or TRBV12-4 and TRBJ1-1; D unclear. The CDR3 runs to 11 residues. V lost 3 bases and J 10 bases, leaving 9 bases between the germline ends. The CDR3 DNA reads as TGTGCCAGCAGTTTCGGGGTGGTAGCTTTCTTT. It encodes CASSFGVVAFF.

The chain combines TRBV7-3 with TRBJ2-7; D is ambiguous. CDR3 length: 13 amino acids. In germline, CDR1 is SGHTA, CDR2 FQGTGA. Trimming took off 5 bases at V and 5 bases at J, with 13 bases between the two ends. The CDR3 DNA sequence: TGTGCCAGCAGCCTGAGCCCGTTTAACGAGCAGTACTTC. Residues: CASSLSPFNEQYF.

The CDR3 reads CASSQADKGEKPQHF. CDR3 nucleotides: TGTGCCAGCAGTCAGGCGGACAAGGGGGAAAAGCCCCAGCATTTT. J is TRBJ1-5 and V is TRBV6-1, with a weak D call TRBD1 (6 bases). Germline-derived CDR1 and CDR2 are MNHNS and SASEGT. The ends were cut back, 5 bases at V and 8 bases at J, with 19 bases in the middle. The CDR3 is 15 residues long.

This clonotype was counted a few times. The chain uses TRBV9 and TRBJ1-1; TRBD1 might be the D (6 bases). Germline assignment: CDR1 SGDLS and CDR2 YYNGEE. Trimming shortened V by 2 bases and J by 7 bases, and 9 bases separated the two germline ends. This CDR3 region has 12 residues. The CDR3 bases are TGTGCCAGCAGCGTGACAGGAGATGAAGCTTTCTTT. Translated, it gives CASSVTGDEAFF. The complete variable domain, with remaining parts taken from reference TRBV9 and TRBJ1-1, reads DSGVTQTPKHLITATGQRVTLRCSPRSGDLSVYWYQQSLDQGLQFLIQYYNGEERAKGNILERFSAQQFPDLHSELNLSSLELGDSALYFCASSVTGDEAFFGQGTRLTVV.

In this sample, this clonotype turned up a few times. The CDR3 region is CASRSSSGANVLTF. DNA for the CDR3: TGCGCCAGCAGATCCTCATCTGGGGCCAACGTCCTGACTTTC. The chain combines TRBV5-1 with TRBJ2-6, with D hard to call. V lost 5 bases to trimming and J lost 1 base, with 7 bases between them. The CDR3 is 14 residues long. CDR1 and CDR2 (germline): SGHRS, YFSETQ.

The CDR3 sequence is CASSLRAIGYQPQHF. In nucleotides, the CDR3 is TGTGCCAGCAGTTTACGGGCGATAGGGTACCAGCCCCAGCATTTT. The chain is built from TRBV28 and TRBJ1-5; D not certain. V shed 2 bases and J shed 7 bases, with 15 bases lying between them. The CDR3 has 15 residues. Germline CDR1 reads MDHEN; CDR2 reads SYDVKM.

Only a few counts were recorded for this clonotype. This chain uses TRBV20-1 with TRBJ2-3; 7 positions match TRBD1. This CDR3 has 14 residues. V lost 4 bases to trimming and J lost 4 bases; unmatched junction nucleotides: 8. Germline CDR1 reads DFQATT; CDR2 reads SNEGSKA (reference sequence). CDR3 protein: CSAKRGQVPDTQYF. CDR3 DNA: TGCAGTGCTAAGCGCGGACAGGTCCCAGATACGCAGTATTTT.

The chain recombines TRBV14 with TRBJ1-4; D is uncertain. CDR3 length: 15 amino acids. Germline-derived CDR1 and CDR2 are SGHDN and FVKESK. Trimming took 3 bases from V and 4 from J, leaving 12 bases between them. Written as DNA, the CDR3 is TGTGCCAGCAGCCATCATGAACAGTTTAATGAAAAACTGTTTTTT. Protein sequence: CASSHHEQFNEKLFF.

This clonotype showed up just a few times. This chain uses TRBV20-1 with TRBJ2-2, with TRBD2 matching 7 bases. This CDR3 region has 14 residues. V was pared by 4 bases and J by 5 bases, with 7 bases of the junction left unmatched. Germline V CDR1 and CDR2: DFQATT, SNEGSKA (reference sequence). The CDR3 protein is CSAKQRTSTGELFF. The CDR3 region has the DNA TGCAGTGCTAAACAACGGACTAGTACCGGGGAGCTGTTTTTT.

This clonotype was seen more than once but under ten times. At one of its ends the junction is not consistent with the germline gene, which may arise from a read error. V and J are TRBV20-1 and TRBJ2-2; 8 nucleotides match TRBD2. This CDR3 spans 14 amino acids. The germline gives CDR1 DFQATT, CDR2 SNEGSKA (reference sequence). The CDR3 DNA reads TGCAGCGCTACCGGGACTAGTCACACCGGGGAGCTGTTTTTT. Translated, it gives CSATGTSHTGELFF.

The chain is built from TRBV19 and TRBJ2-1, with unresolved D. CDR1 LNHDA and CDR2 SQIVND come from the germline V gene (reference sequence). The CDR3 contains 14 residues. The V and J ends lost 7 bases and 5 bases respectively, with 15 bases between them. The chain's CDR3 is CASTPESRNNEQFF. CDR3 in DNA: TGTGCCAGTACCCCGGAGAGTAGGAACAATGAGCAGTTCTTC.

This clonotype was detected a few times. V usage is TRBV7-9 and J usage is TRBJ1-2; D ambiguous. This CDR3 comprises 11 residues. Trimming pared 5 bases from V and 10 bases from J, leaving 11 bases between. CDR1 and CDR2 (germline): SEHNR, FQNEAQ (reference sequence). This CDR3 is CASSPGPSYTF. The CDR3, as DNA: TGTGCCAGCAGCCCGGGCCCATCCTACACCTTC. Full variable domain (missing parts from reference TRBV7-9 and TRBJ1-2): DTGVSQNPRHKITKRGQNVTFRCDPISEHNRLYWYRQTLGQGPEFLTYFQNEAQLEKSRLLSDRFSAERPKGSFSTLEIQRTEQGDSAMYLCASSPGPSYTFGSGTRLTVV.

This clonotype has just a few counts. Being one base from a much bigger clone, this may be a read error. The genes are TRBV3-1 and TRBJ2-1; TRBD2 is a possible D gene (6 bases). Germline CDR1 LGHDT, CDR2 YNNKEL (reference sequence). Trimming cost V 4 bases and J 6 bases, with 7 bases left between them. The CDR3 has 12 amino acids. The CDR3 DNA reads TGTGCCAGCAGCCGGGACTTCAATGAGCAGTTCTTC. It encodes CASSRDFNEQFF.

This clonotype was seen just once. The chain employs TRBV20-1 and TRBJ2-7, with D possibly being TRBD1 (6 bases). Germline V lookup: CDR1 DFQATT, CDR2 SNEGSKA (reference sequence). This CDR3 region has 15 residues. The ends were cut back, 3 bases at V and 2 bases at J, with 17 bases in the middle. The CDR3 reads CSARIPRGLPYEQYF. CDR3 sequence (DNA): TGCAGTGCTAGGATACCCAGGGGTCTCCCCTACGAGCAGTACTTC.

The chain combines TRBV20-1 with TRBJ2-7, with 8 bases aligning to TRBD1. Trimming cost V 6 bases and J 2 bases; bases outside gene matches: 9. Germline V gene lookup returns CDR1 DFQATT and CDR2 SNEGSKA (reference sequence). CDR3 length: 14 amino acids. The CDR3 DNA follows: TGCAGTGCAGCTGGACAGGGACGGCCCTACGAGCAGTACTTC. It codes for CSAAGQGRPYEQYF.

This clonotype has a handful of counts. The gene calls are TRBV12-3 or TRBV12-4 and TRBJ2-5; 11 bases map to TRBD1. The CDR3 extends over 15 amino acids. The V and J ends lost 6 bases and 5 bases, in that order; junction bases with no gene match: 8. In DNA form, the CDR3 reads TGTGCCAGCAGCAAGGACAGGGGGCTGAGGGAGACCCAGTACTTC. Protein product: CASSKDRGLRETQYF.